These 10 T cell receptor beta chains were sequenced from one sample in a study of glioma-infiltrating T cells. Using RNA template, CDR3s of TCR alpha and beta were amplified with iRepertoire arm-PCR. TCRdb recomputed calls from the multiplex PCR reads with MiXCR, one row per CDR3 protein. The table has approximately 400,000 distinct CDR3 sequences, 41% seen once. The sample comprised glioma tissue, nonneoplastic brain tissue, or PBMCs (not recorded which). Receptors originate from a human donor with low-grade glioma or glioblastoma, undergoing nonglioma brain surgery, or in good health (not recorded which).

This clonotype was counted at least ten times. This chain links TRBV25-1 with TRBJ1-4; TRBD1 matches at 7 bases. This CDR3 spans 15 amino acids. J lost 5 bases, V lost 5 bases, and 8 bases had no gene match. Germline loops: CDR1 MGHDK, CDR2 SYGVNS. The CDR3 sequence: CASSPRQGFNEKLFF. The CDR3 region has the DNA TGTGCCAGCAGTCCCCGACAGGGATTCAATGAAAAACTGTTTTTT.

The sample holds many counts of this clonotype. The rearrangement joins TRBV27 to TRBJ2-1; weak D call: TRBD2 (5 bases). Germline assignment: CDR1 MNHEY and CDR2 SMNVEV (reference sequence). This CDR3 has 16 amino acids. With 6 bases removed from V and 9 bases from J, the gap between germline ends came to 24 bases. CDR3: CASRVPQRISPIEQFF. CDR3 DNA: TGTGCCAGCAGGGTGCCCCAGCGGATATCCCCCATTGAGCAGTTCTTC.

This chain joins TRBV5-1 and TRBJ2-1, with D uncertain. Germline assignment: CDR1 SGHRS and CDR2 YFSETQ. The CDR3 spans 15 residues. The V and J ends lost 4 bases and 5 bases respectively, with 16 bases between them. In DNA form, the CDR3 reads TGCGCCAGCAGCCTCGCCGAGCGTTCCAACAATGAGCAGTTCTTC. Its translation is CASSLAERSNNEQFF.

There are many counts of this clonotype. V and J are TRBV6-2 or TRBV6-3 and TRBJ1-6; D is perhaps TRBD1 (5 bases). The germline gives CDR1 MNHEY, CDR2 SVGEGT. V lost 0 bases and J 15 bases, leaving 12 bases between the germline ends. The CDR3 sequence is 13 residues long. CDR3 sequence: CASSYSGRDVLHF. CDR3 nucleotide sequence: TGTGCCAGCAGTTACTCCGGGCGGGACGTCCTCCACTTT.

The chain has TRBV10-3 and TRBJ1-2, with D hard to call. CDR1 is ENHRY, CDR2 SYGVKD, per germline. This CDR3 is 14 amino acids long. V shed 7 bases and J shed 7 bases, with 19 bases lying between them. CDR3 sequence (DNA): TGTGCCATCACCCTCGGGCCCTCCTCAGGTGGCTACACCTTC. It translates to CAITLGPSSGGYTF.

This clonotype came up many times. V gene TRBV27 combines with J gene TRBJ1-3; D gene ambiguous. The germline V gene encodes CDR1 MNHEY and CDR2 SMNVEV (reference sequence). Trimming stripped 3 bases from V and 4 bases from J, with 7 bases between. The CDR3 sequence is 13 residues long. Written as DNA, the CDR3 is TGTGCCAGCAGTTTCACGTTGGGAAACACCATATATTTT. Translation: CASSFTLGNTIYF.

The CDR3 DNA sequence: TGTGCCAGCAGCCAAGATGCGGCAAATAGAAATCAGCCCCAGCATTTT. This codes for CASSQDAANRNQPQHF. The rearrangement uses TRBV14 and TRBJ1-5; D unclear. Trimming stripped 0 bases from V and 4 bases from J, with 13 bases between. The CDR3 runs to 16 residues. Looked up from germline, CDR1 is SGHDN and CDR2 is FVKESK.

A word on this clonotype: The CDR3 end shows no conserved phenylalanine or tryptophan, and so a read error is likely. The chain employs TRBV6-2 or TRBV6-3 and TRBJ1-1; tentative D call: TRBD1 (6 bases). The CDR3 extends over 14 amino acids. Trimming removed 4 bases at V and 0 bases at J, with 9 bases between. CDR1 and CDR2 (germline): MNHEY, SVGEGT. Here the CDR3 reads CASSLGHLNTEAFS. The CDR3 DNA sequence: TGTGCCAGCAGTTTGGGACACCTGAACACTGAAGCTTTCTCT.

A word on this clonotype: A clone one base away is much larger, so this may be a read error. The chain is built from TRBV28 and TRBJ2-1; 9 bases are shared with TRBD2. In germline, CDR1 is MDHEN, CDR2 SYDVKM. The CDR3 extends over 15 amino acids. V shed 6 bases, J shed 7 bases, and the junction held 10 bases outside the gene matches. The CDR3 DNA is TGTGCCAGCAGCCCAACAATAGCGGGGGATAATGAGCAGTTCTTC. Translating it yields CASSPTIAGDNEQFF.

This clonotype was detected only a few times. This chain joins TRBV6-6 and TRBJ1-6, with D uncertain. There are 15 residues in the CDR3. From germline, CDR1 is MNHNY and CDR2 SVGAGI (reference sequence). V was trimmed by 0 bases and J by 9 bases, leaving 12 bases between them. The CDR3 DNA follows: TGTGCCAGCAGTTACTCGACCATGGGGATTTCACCCCTCCACTTT. This translates into CASSYSTMGISPLHF.